This note documents a single TCR beta chain sequence. This record comes from a study of blood T cell repertoires in COVID-19. The assay was immunoSEQ multiplex PCR, and TCRdb's table has in-frame clones only and misses some. In the table there are roughly 250,000 clones, about 85% of which are singletons. The sequence derives from a human donor with COVID-19, enrolled during active disease. The donor label of this sample is uncertain. The sample comprised peripheral blood.

DNA for the CDR3: TGTGCCAGCTCACCTGAGGGACAGGGGAGGTCTGAAGCTTTCTTT. This gives the protein CASSPEGQGRSEAFF. The chain couples TRBV18 to TRBJ1-1; 10 positions match TRBD1. This CDR3 contains 15 residues. From germline, CDR1 is KGHSH and CDR2 LQKENI. The V and J ends lost 3 bases and 6 bases, in that order; junction bases with no gene match: 7.